The 31 T cell receptor beta chains below all came from one sample that was sequenced in a study of blood T cells in healthy people across ages. Together with a sample-barcoded 5' primer, a J-beta primer mix was included in a second PCR lasting about 6 to 12 cycles. Each CDR3 protein is one row after TCRdb ran MiXCR on the 5' RACE reads. The sample has over 1.5 million distinct CDR3 sequences, roughly 50% seen once. Sequencing used blood. These receptors originate from a woman between 40 and 50 years old in good health.

This clonotype was seen only a few times. The chain uses TRBV6-6 and TRBJ1-2; D unclear. Germline V CDR1 and CDR2: MNHNY, SVGAGI (reference sequence). There are 10 residues in the CDR3. Trimming pared 4 bases from V and 8 bases from J, leaving 5 bases between. The CDR3 spells CASSSGGYTF. The CDR3 DNA reads as TGTGCCAGCAGTTCCGGGGGCTACACCTTC.

The chain combines TRBV5-1 with TRBJ2-7; 7 bases agree with TRBD2. J gave up 3 bases and V 4 bases, and 16 bases lay outside the gene matches. CDR3 length: 17 amino acids. Looked up from germline, CDR1 is SGHRS and CDR2 is YFSETQ. CDR3 sequence: CASSRGGTNAGGYEQYF. As DNA, the CDR3 is TGCGCCAGCAGCAGGGGTGGGACTAACGCTGGCGGCTACGAGCAGTACTTC. The entire variable domain, with the rest obtained from reference TRBV5-1 and TRBJ2-7, is as follows: KAGVTQTPRYLIKTRGQQVTLSCSPISGHRSVSWYQQTPGQGLQFLFEYFSETQRNKGNFPGRFSGRQFSNSRSEMNVSTLELGDSALYLCASSRGGTNAGGYEQYFGPGTRLTVT.

This sequence joins TRBV15 and TRBJ2-7; 7 bases map to TRBD1. Germline trimming cut 5 bases from V and 5 bases from J; bases unmatched to any gene: 9. The CDR3 has 14 amino acids. CDR1 is LNHNV and CDR2 is YYDKDF in the germline V gene (reference sequence). The CDR3 here is CATSPRTGSNEQYF. CDR3 bases: TGTGCCACCAGCCCTCGGACAGGATCGAACGAGCAGTACTTC.

A single count supports this clonotype. V and J are TRBV6-5 and TRBJ2-7; D is possibly TRBD1 or TRBD2 (5 bases each). Trimming cost V 5 bases and J 3 bases, with 14 bases left between them. The germline CDR1 and CDR2 sequences are MNHEY and SVGAGI. This CDR3 is built from 14 residues. The CDR3 DNA is TGTGCCAGCAGTCCTAGCCTGACAGACTACGAGCAGTACTTC. It yields the protein CASSPSLTDYEQYF.

The CDR3 here is CATSRDLGGGWSYEQYF. The CDR3 DNA reads as TGTGCCACCAGCAGAGATCTAGGGGGGGGTTGGTCCTACGAGCAGTACTTC. This chain joins TRBV15 and TRBJ2-7, with a weak D call TRBD2 (7 bases). CDR1 and CDR2 from the germline V gene are LNHNV and YYDKDF (reference sequence). CDR3 size: 17 residues. The V gene lost 0 bases and the J gene lost 1 base, with 16 bases spanning the gap.

V is TRBV6-1 and J is TRBJ2-5, with D unclear. Trimming shortened V by 5 bases and J by 0 bases, and 13 bases separated the two germline ends. Germline loops: CDR1 MNHNS, CDR2 SASEGT. This CDR3 region has 15 residues. CDR3 sequence reads: CASSSRSTYQETQYF. The CDR3 DNA reads TGTGCCAGCAGTTCCCGCTCCACCTACCAAGAGACCCAGTACTTC.

The chain has TRBV4-2 and TRBJ2-5; 10 bases align to TRBD2. This CDR3 comprises 19 residues. Trimming cost V 1 base and J 5 bases; bases outside gene matches: 16. Germline CDR1 is LGHNA and CDR2 is YNFKEQ. The CDR3 DNA reads as TGTGCCAGCAGCCAAGGATCTTTTCCTAGCGGGGGTGGGATGGAGACCCAGTACTTC. It is translated as CASSQGSFPSGGGMETQYF.

V is TRBV7-3 and J is TRBJ1-6; 7 bases map to TRBD1. The V segment lost 4 bases and the J segment 10 bases; nucleotides outside the gene matches: 10. Per germline, CDR1 SGHTA and CDR2 FQGTGA. CDR3 length equals 15 residues. The chain's CDR3 is CASSSSVRGGSPLHF. The CDR3 bases are TGTGCCAGCAGCTCCTCGGTCAGGGGGGGGTCACCCCTCCACTTT.

The rearrangement links TRBV12-3 or TRBV12-4 to TRBJ1-5; TRBD1 aligns across 8 bases. Trimming cost V 10 bases and J 6 bases; bases outside gene matches: 20. The CDR3 consists of 17 residues. CDR3 protein: CATREGSGGNYRQPQHF. DNA for the CDR3: TGTGCCACCCGGGAGGGGTCAGGGGGCAATTATCGTCAGCCCCAGCATTTT.

The chain employs TRBV15 and TRBJ2-7; D remains ambiguous. V was cut by 0 bases and J by 5 bases, with 8 bases left in between. The CDR3 is made up of 13 amino acids. Germline loops: CDR1 LNHNV, CDR2 YYDKDF (reference sequence). CDR3 nucleotides: TGTGCCACCAGCAGAGATGGTGGCGACGAGCAGTACTTC. It specifies CATSRDGGDEQYF.

This clonotype appeared a few times. This sequence joins TRBV6-5 and TRBJ2-7; tentatively, D is TRBD2 (5 bases). Trimming shortened V by 2 bases and J by 0 bases, and 20 bases separated the two germline ends. Germline V gene sequence: CDR1 MNHEY, CDR2 SVGAGI. This CDR3 has 18 amino acids. The CDR3 protein is CASSYGYAGEPSSYEQYF. For the CDR3, the DNA is TGTGCCAGCAGTTACGGCTATGCGGGCGAACCGAGCTCCTACGAGCAGTACTTC.

This clonotype showed up just a few times. The gene calls are TRBV7-9 and TRBJ1-6, with TRBD1 as a possible D gene (5 bases). The CDR3 is 16 residues long. The V end lost 0 bases, the J end lost 11 bases, and 17 bases lay between the germline ends. Looked up from germline, CDR1 is SEHNR and CDR2 is FQNEAQ (reference sequence). CDR3 amino acids: CASSLAGGRGSPPLHF. The CDR3 DNA reads as TGTGCCAGCAGCTTAGCGGGGGGTAGGGGTTCGCCACCCCTCCACTTT.

V usage is TRBV28 and J usage is TRBJ2-3; TRBD2 is a possible D gene (6 bases). The V gene's germline CDR1 is MDHEN and CDR2 SYDVKM. Trimming took off 1 base at V and 4 bases at J, with 9 bases between the two ends. The CDR3 spans 14 residues. The CDR3 loop reads CASSLSEGPDTQYF. CDR3 nucleotides: TGTGCCAGCAGTTTATCGGAGGGACCAGATACGCAGTATTTT.

V is TRBV6-2 or TRBV6-3 and J is TRBJ2-7; TRBD2 aligns across 7 bases. The CDR3 contains 13 residues. V shed 4 bases and J 7 bases; nucleotides not matched to a gene: 7. The germline CDR1 and CDR2 sequences are MNHEY and SVGEGT. CDR3 sequence (DNA): TGTGCCAGCAGTTGGGGACTACTTAATGAGCAGTACTTC. This encodes CASSWGLLNEQYF.

The gene calls are TRBV3-1 and TRBJ2-3; 15 bases align to TRBD2. CDR1 LGHDT and CDR2 YNNKEL come from the germline V gene (reference sequence). Unmatched junction bases numbered 2, after V lost 4 bases and J lost 6 bases. This CDR3 comprises 15 residues. CDR3 protein: CASSRGTSGGDTQYF. DNA of the CDR3: TGTGCCAGCAGCCGGGGGACTAGCGGGGGGGATACGCAGTATTTT.

Only one count was recorded for this clonotype. The V call is TRBV11-2, the J call TRBJ2-5, with no clear D. Trimming shortened V by 5 bases and J by 11 bases, and 18 bases separated the two germline ends. Germline CDR1 is SGHAT and CDR2 is FQNNGV. This CDR3 region has 13 residues. CDR3 DNA: TGTGCCAGCAGCCTATGGCGTGGGGAACTGCAGTACTTC. This translates into CASSLWRGELQYF.

A remark on this clonotype: The junction differs from germline at one of its ends, possibly a read error. The chain is built from TRBV20-1 and TRBJ2-5; 8 nucleotides agree with TRBD2. This CDR3 has 15 amino acids. CDR1 is DFQATT and CDR2 is SNEGSKA in the germline V gene (reference sequence). CDR3 in amino acids: CSVRDPAGAQETQYF. The CDR3 region has the DNA TGCAGTGTTAGAGACCCAGCGGGGGCCCAAGAGACCCAGTACTTC.

This clonotype was detected a few times. This chain joins TRBV27 and TRBJ1-5; a possible D gene is TRBD1 (6 bases). Germline V gene lookup returns CDR1 MNHEY and CDR2 SMNVEV (reference sequence). V shed 9 bases and J shed 6 bases, with 18 bases lying between them. The CDR3 contains 14 residues. CDR3 sequence reads: CASRQGSRGQPQHF. The CDR3 DNA reads TGTGCCAGTCGGCAGGGGAGTCGGGGTCAGCCCCAGCATTTT.

This clonotype was recorded once. The chain combines TRBV4-1 with TRBJ2-4; the D call may be TRBD1 or TRBD2 (5 bases each). With 1 base removed from V and 6 bases from J, the gap between germline ends came to 16 bases. CDR1 MGHRA and CDR2 YSYEKL come from the germline V gene. This CDR3 contains 16 residues. The DNA of the CDR3 is TGCGCCAGCAGCCAAGTGGGGACGGGGTCTGGAAACATTCAGTACTTC. Its translation: CASSQVGTGSGNIQYF.

This rearrangement joins TRBV3-1 to TRBJ2-5; 8 positions agree with TRBD2. CDR3 size: 16 residues. Germline loops: CDR1 LGHDT, CDR2 YNNKEL (reference sequence). J lost 1 base, V lost 2 bases, and 6 bases had no gene match. This CDR3 is CASSQSSGGSQETQYF. CDR3 nucleotide sequence: TGTGCCAGCAGCCAATCCAGCGGGGGTTCCCAAGAGACCCAGTACTTC.

This clonotype was counted ten times or more. The gene calls are TRBV10-3 and TRBJ2-1; D is undetermined. CDR1 is ENHRY, CDR2 SYGVKD, per germline. V lost 5 bases and J lost 7, with 9 bases in between. The CDR3 consists of 12 residues. CDR3 region: CAISLGDNEQFF. CDR3 nucleotides: TGTGCCATCAGTCTTGGCGATAATGAGCAGTTCTTC.

V and J are TRBV6-5 and TRBJ2-5; D assignment may be TRBD1 or TRBD2 (5 bases each). The DNA end favors TRBJ2-7, so the J call may be wrong. Germline loops: CDR1 MNHEY, CDR2 SVGAGI. The CDR3 extends over 15 amino acids. The DNA of the CDR3 is TGTGCCAGCAGTTACCGCTCATCGGGGCTCGGCGAGCAGTACTTC. Its protein is CASSYRSSGLGEQYF.

The chain has TRBV7-6 and TRBJ2-7; tentatively, D is TRBD2 (5 bases). Trimming removed 4 bases at V and 3 bases at J, with 16 bases between. The CDR3 has 15 amino acids. Per germline, CDR1 SGHVS and CDR2 FNYEAQ. The CDR3 DNA is TGTGCCAGCAGCTCTCGAGGGAAGGGTCACTACGAGCAGTACTTC. Protein product: CASSSRGKGHYEQYF.

This clonotype was counted only a few times. This may be a read error, as it is one base from a much larger clone. The rearrangement uses TRBV7-9 and TRBJ2-5; no firm D call. Germline V gene lookup returns CDR1 SEHNR and CDR2 FQNEAQ (reference sequence). The germline V and J ends were trimmed by 1 base and 11 bases, with 11 bases remaining between them. This CDR3 comprises 12 residues. DNA for the CDR3: TGTGCCAGCAGCTTAGGATCCGGTCTTCAGTACTTC. Translated, it gives CASSLGSGLQYF.

Only a few counts were recorded for this clonotype. The V gene is TRBV7-3, the J gene TRBJ2-5; D remains unclear. With 0 bases removed from V and 5 bases from J, the gap between germline ends came to 10 bases. The germline CDR1 and CDR2 sequences are SGHTA and FQGTGA. This CDR3 region has 14 residues. CDR3 residues: CASSLTGLAETQYF. CDR3 coding DNA: TGTGCCAGCAGCTTAACGGGTTTGGCTGAGACCCAGTACTTC.

This chain joins TRBV6-1 and TRBJ2-7, with D perhaps given as TRBD1 or TRBD2 (5 bases each). V lost 3 bases and J 10 bases, leaving 22 bases between the germline ends. The germline V gene encodes CDR1 MNHNS and CDR2 SASEGT. There are 15 residues in the CDR3. In nucleotides, the CDR3 is TGTGCCAGCAGTGACAGGGAGCAAGCCAAAAACGTTCAGTACTTC. Translation: CASSDREQAKNVQYF.

The chain recombines TRBV7-2 with TRBJ1-2, with 8 bases fitting TRBD1. CDR1 and CDR2 (germline): SGHTA, FQGNSA. CDR3 length: 15 amino acids. V shed 3 bases and J 4 bases; nucleotides not matched to a gene: 7. The CDR3 is CASSFGQGPLYGYTF. The CDR3 coding sequence is TGTGCCAGCAGCTTCGGACAGGGTCCCCTCTATGGCTACACCTTC.

The gene calls are TRBV29-1 and TRBJ2-7, with D uncertain. V shed 1 base and J shed 4 bases, with 8 bases lying between them. Per germline, CDR1 SQVTM and CDR2 ANQGSEA. This CDR3 is 12 amino acids long. DNA for the CDR3: TGCAGCGTTGAAGGTGTCTCTTACGAGCAGTACTTC. Translated, it gives CSVEGVSYEQYF.

The chain links TRBV20-1 to TRBJ2-7, with 8 bases fitting TRBD1. The CDR3 is 16 amino acids. CDR1 is DFQATT, CDR2 SNEGSKA, per germline (reference sequence). V was pared by 3 bases and J by 1 base, with 11 bases of the junction left unmatched. For the CDR3, the DNA is TGCAGTGCTAGTAAGGGGGGACAGGTTACTTCCTACGAGCAGTACTTC. It yields the protein CSASKGGQVTSYEQYF.

Only one count was recorded for this clonotype. The chain couples TRBV28 to TRBJ2-1; D is perhaps TRBD1 (5 bases). The CDR3 contains 14 residues. The V end lost 1 base, the J end lost 7 bases, and 11 bases lay between the germline ends. The germline V gene has CDR1 MDHEN and CDR2 SYDVKM. The chain's CDR3 is CASSLYSGLNEQFF. DNA for the CDR3: TGTGCCAGCAGTTTATATTCAGGGTTGAATGAGCAGTTCTTC.

This chain uses TRBV5-6 with TRBJ2-1; 7 bases are shared with TRBD2. The CDR3 has 15 residues. V gave up 5 bases and J gave up 2 bases; unmatched junction bases: 7. From germline, CDR1 is SGHDT and CDR2 YYEEEE. This CDR3 is CASRGGARAYNEQFF. In DNA, the CDR3 is TGTGCCAGCAGGGGAGGGGCGAGAGCCTACAATGAGCAGTTCTTC.